The clone carrying this T cell receptor (beta chain) came up many times. This sample is part of a study of early T cells in non-severe SARS-CoV-2 infection. About the research overall: Bulk RNA isolated from unsorted whole blood underwent sequencing; chains were not paired.

The length of the CDR3 is 18 residues. V shed 4 bases and J 4 bases; nucleotides not matched to a gene: 14. Germline lookup yields CDR1 SGHVS and CDR2 FNYEAQ. From the 5' RACE reads, TCRdb called clonotypes with MiXCR, one entry per CDR3 protein. The table shows approximately 62,000 distinct CDR3 sequences, with around an eighth occurring only once. The V gene is TRBV7-6, the J gene TRBJ2-3; TRBD2 matches 10 bases. The source material was whole blood. The clonotype comes from an adult who was a healthcare worker with PCR-confirmed SARS-CoV-2 infection or an uninfected control (not recorded which). CDR3 nucleotide sequence: TGTGCCAGCAGCTACCCAATAGCCAGCGGGAGGGCCCCAGATACGCAGTATTTT. Its translation: CASSYPIASGRAPDTQYF. The full variable domain, in which reference TRBV7-6 and TRBJ2-3 provide the parts outside the CDR3, is GAGVSQSPRYKVTKRGQDVALRCDPISGHVSLYWYRQALGQGPEFLTYFNYEAQQDKSGLPNDRFSAERPEGSISTLTIQRTEQRDSAMYRCASSYPIASGRAPDTQYFGPGTRLTVL.